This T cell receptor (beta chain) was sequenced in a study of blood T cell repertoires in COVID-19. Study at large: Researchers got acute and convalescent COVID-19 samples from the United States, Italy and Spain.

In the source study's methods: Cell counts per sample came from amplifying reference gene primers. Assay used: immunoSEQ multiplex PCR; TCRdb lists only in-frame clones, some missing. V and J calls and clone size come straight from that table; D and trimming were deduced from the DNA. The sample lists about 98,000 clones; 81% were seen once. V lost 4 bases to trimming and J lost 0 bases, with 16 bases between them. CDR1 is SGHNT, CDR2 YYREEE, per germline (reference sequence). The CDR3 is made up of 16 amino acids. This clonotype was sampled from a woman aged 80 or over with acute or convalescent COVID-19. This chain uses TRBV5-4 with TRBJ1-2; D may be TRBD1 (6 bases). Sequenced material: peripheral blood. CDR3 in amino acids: CASSLTQGPANYGYTF. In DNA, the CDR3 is TGTGCCAGCAGCCTCACACAGGGACCGGCTAACTATGGCTACACCTTC.